This T cell receptor (beta chain) was obtained from a study of tumor and adjacent non-tumor tissue in lung cancer. A modified ARM-PCR protocol with three rounds of nested PCR amplified TCRbeta. TCRdb passed the multiplex PCR reads through MiXCR, listing each CDR3 protein once. Counted here are around 80,000 distinct CDR3 sequences, 76% occurring once; the ten biggest clones make up about two fifths. The CDR3 covers 16 residues. Germline V gene sequence: CDR1 MDHEN, CDR2 SYDVKM. J lost 0 bases, V lost 10 bases, and 11 bases had no gene match. RNA was extracted from bulk tissue without any cell sorting. More than 3 cm separated this lung sample from the edge of the tumor. Comment on this clonotype: This may be a read error, as it is one base from a much larger clone.

Sequenced input: distant non-tumor lung tissue. The TCR was taken from a man aged 70-80 years with non-small cell lung cancer. This sequence joins TRBV28 and TRBJ2-3; 9 positions match TRBD2. The CDR3 region is CATWCSGSLSTDTQYF. For the CDR3, the DNA is TGTGCCACCTGGTGTAGCGGGAGCCTTAGCACAGATACGCAGTATTTT.